This entry lists 25 T cell receptor beta chains sequenced from one sample in a study of cytomegalovirus exposure and HLA in healthy donors. With 60 Vbeta and 13 Jbeta primers, the PCR was carried out. Produced via immunoSEQ multiplex PCR; TCRdb's table is partial and in-frame only. Among about 78,000 clones listed, approximately 80% were seen once. The source material was PBMCs. These receptors originate from a woman in her forties or fifties in good health and CMV-seropositive.

The chain is built from TRBV15 and TRBJ2-5; D remains ambiguous. The DNA end is a closer match to TRBJ2-7, so the J assignment may be wrong. Germline assignment: CDR1 LNHNV and CDR2 YYDKDF (reference sequence). This CDR3 has 13 amino acids. The CDR3 DNA sequence: TGTGCCACCAGCAGAGATGTAAGCTACGAGCAGTACTTC. Translated, it gives CATSRDVSYEQYF.

The rearrangement links TRBV5-4 to TRBJ1-2; D perhaps matches TRBD1 (6 bases). The V gene's germline CDR1 is SGHNT and CDR2 YYREEE (reference sequence). CDR3 length equals 13 residues. The V end was cut by 7 bases, the J end by 4 bases, with 14 bases between. CDR3 protein: CASGIGQPYGYTF. The CDR3 DNA reads TGTGCCAGCGGAATCGGACAGCCCTATGGCTACACCTTC.

The chain joins TRBV7-6 to TRBJ2-2, with a possible D match to TRBD2 (6 bases). Germline values: CDR1 SGHVS, CDR2 FNYEAQ. The V and J ends lost 5 bases and 6 bases respectively, with 19 bases between them. There are 16 residues in the CDR3. CDR3 nucleotide sequence: TGTGCCAGCAGCCCAAAACCCGGACTACCGGCCGGGGAGCTGTTTTTT. Translating it yields CASSPKPGLPAGELFF.

V and J are TRBV6-1 and TRBJ2-7; a possible D gene is TRBD2 (5 bases). The CDR3 extends over 15 amino acids. The germline V and J ends were trimmed by 1 base and 4 bases, with 14 bases remaining between them. Germline V CDR1 and CDR2: MNHNS, SASEGT. Here the CDR3 DNA reads TGTGCCAGCAGTGAAGGGGCAGGCCGGGATTACGAGCAGTACGTC. As protein: CASSEGAGRDYEQYV.

This clone has only a few counts. The rearrangement links TRBV7-2 to TRBJ1-5; tentatively, D is TRBD1 (5 bases). The CDR3 spans 16 residues. Per the germline V gene, CDR1 is SGHTA and CDR2 is FQGNSA. V dropped 1 base and J dropped 4 bases, with 14 bases sitting between them. The CDR3 spells CASSLGGGAGNQPQHF. Written as DNA, the CDR3 is TGTGCCAGCAGCTTAGGGGGAGGGGCTGGTAATCAGCCCCAGCATTTT.

J is TRBJ2-2 and V is TRBV7-8, with 7 bases matching TRBD1. The germline CDR1 and CDR2 sequences are SGHVS and FQNEAQ. V lost 8 bases, J lost 0 bases, and 15 bases stayed unmatched. The CDR3 totals 18 residues. The CDR3 reads CASQGVVEAWANTGELFF. In DNA form, the CDR3 reads TGTGCCAGCCAGGGGGTAGTGGAAGCATGGGCGAACACCGGGGAGCTGTTTTTT.

The V call is TRBV9, the J call TRBJ2-7; D is ambiguous. V was clipped by 0 bases and J by 0 bases, with 13 bases between them. Germline V gene data show CDR1 as SGDLS and CDR2 as YYNGEE. The CDR3 runs to 16 residues. This CDR3 reads CASSVVGRLCSYEQYV. CDR3 DNA sequence: TGTGCCAGCAGCGTAGTGGGCAGGTTGTGCTCCTACGAGCAGTACGTC.

The J gene is TRBJ2-3, the V gene TRBV30; 10 nucleotides match TRBD2. Trimming cost V 5 bases and J 3 bases; bases outside gene matches: 2. This CDR3 spans 13 amino acids. Germline lookup yields CDR1 GTSNPN and CDR2 SVGIG (reference sequence). This CDR3 is CAWSSGSTDTQYF. The CDR3 nucleotides are TGTGCCTGGTCTAGCGGGAGTACAGATACGCAGTATTTT.

The V and J genes are TRBV27 and TRBJ2-1; D may be TRBD1 (6 bases). CDR1 is MNHEY, CDR2 SMNVEV, per germline (reference sequence). V lost 5 bases and J lost 1, with 9 bases in between. This CDR3 region has 14 residues. This CDR3 is CASSGQLSYNEQFF. In DNA form, the CDR3 reads TGTGCCAGCAGTGGACAGTTATCCTACAATGAGCAGTTCTTC.

CDR3: CASSLGTSGTDTQYF. The CDR3 bases are TGTGCCAGCAGCTTAGGGACTAGCGGCACAGATACGCAGTATTTT. This chain uses TRBV11-3 with TRBJ2-3; TRBD2 aligns across 9 bases. V shed 1 base and J 1 base; nucleotides not matched to a gene: 0. Germline V gives CDR1 SGHNT, CDR2 YENEEA. The CDR3 contains 15 residues.

On this clone itself: The sample has other DNA sequences that encode this CDR3 too. The V gene is TRBV19, the J gene TRBJ1-1; 10 bases agree with TRBD1. CDR3 length: 15 residues. With 3 bases clipped from V and 4 bases from J, the junction kept 5 bases outside the gene matches. Looked up from germline, CDR1 is LNHDA and CDR2 is SQIVND (reference sequence). The CDR3 here is CASSIGGTGATEAFF. CDR3 DNA: TGTGCCAGTAGTATCGGAGGGACAGGGGCCACTGAAGCTTTCTTT.

The table lists this clone with a count of one. This sequence joins TRBV19 and TRBJ2-1, with D maybe TRBD1 (6 bases). CDR3 length: 15 amino acids. The germline V gene encodes CDR1 LNHDA and CDR2 SQIVND (reference sequence). The V end was cut by 7 bases, the J end by 0 bases, with 13 bases between. The CDR3 DNA reads TGTGCCAGTAACCCAGACAGGAGCTCCTACAATGAGCAGTTCTTC. It is translated as CASNPDRSSYNEQFF. Looking up the rest from reference TRBV19 and TRBJ2-1 gives the full variable domain: DGGITQSPKYLFRKEGQNVTLSCEQNLNHDAMYWYRQDPGQGLRLIYYSQIVNDFQKGDIAEGYSVSREKKESFPLTVTSAQKNPTAFYLCASNPDRSSYNEQFFGPGTRLTVL.

The chain uses TRBV30 and TRBJ2-2, with a possible D match to TRBD2 (5 bases). The V gene lost 4 bases and the J gene lost 9 bases, with 15 bases spanning the gap. The CDR3 runs 13 residues. The germline V gene encodes CDR1 GTSNPN and CDR2 SVGIG (reference sequence). The CDR3 sequence is CAWTRGSSRELFF. CDR3 DNA: TGTGCCTGGACTAGAGGGTCGTCCAGGGAGCTGTTTTTT.

The chain couples TRBV14 to TRBJ2-7; 11 nucleotides line up with TRBD2. V lost 8 bases and J lost 7; bases outside the gene matches: 19. CDR3 length: 17 amino acids. CDR1 is SGHDN and CDR2 is FVKESK in the germline V gene. CDR3 in DNA: TGTGCCAGCTCCCCAAGCCTAGCGGGAGGTTCCTCTCTTGAGCAGTACGTC. This gives the protein CASSPSLAGGSSLEQYV.

Worth noting for this clone: A read error is likely here: a far larger clone is one base away. Within the sample, other DNA sequences also encode this same CDR3. CDR3 residues: CASSDTPDSPYGYTF. CDR3 nucleotides: TGTGCCAGCAGTGATACACCCGACAGCCCTTATGGCTACACCTTC. The V gene is TRBV6-6, the J gene TRBJ1-2; a possible D gene is TRBD1 (5 bases). The CDR3 contains 15 residues. Germline V gene data show CDR1 as MNHNY and CDR2 as SVGAGI (reference sequence). V was clipped by 5 bases and J by 5 bases, with 18 bases between them.

The chain carries TRBV6-5 and TRBJ1-2; D call uncertain. V dropped 5 bases and J dropped 3 bases, with 10 bases sitting between them. CDR3 length equals 13 residues. Germline V gives CDR1 MNHEY, CDR2 SVGAGI. CDR3 residues: CASSTALDYGYTF. CDR3 nucleotides: TGTGCCAGCAGTACCGCGTTGGACTATGGCTACACCTTC.

The rearrangement uses TRBV10-2 and TRBJ1-3; no clear D gene. The germline V and J ends were trimmed by 0 bases and 0 bases, with 6 bases remaining between them. This CDR3 is built from 15 residues. Germline CDR1 WSHSY, CDR2 SAAADI. The CDR3 here is CASSESVRSGNTIYF. CDR3 in DNA: TGCGCCAGCAGTGAGTCCGTCCGCTCTGGAAACACCATATATTTT.

The genes are TRBV2 and TRBJ2-7; D possibly corresponds to TRBD2 (7 bases). CDR3 length equals 19 residues. Trimming took off 3 bases at V and 2 bases at J, with 26 bases between the two ends. Germline V gene sequence: CDR1 SNHLY, CDR2 FYNNEI. CDR3 DNA sequence: TGTGCCAGCAGTGAGGGGGGGGATCCAGGGGACTCACCCACCTACGAGCAGTACTTC. It specifies CASSEGGDPGDSPTYEQYF.

This clone was picked up a small number of times. The chain has TRBV4-1 and TRBJ1-5; 7 nucleotides line up with TRBD1. This CDR3 region has 20 residues. The germline CDR1 and CDR2 sequences are MGHRA and YSYEKL. With 0 bases clipped from V and 0 bases from J, the junction kept 14 bases outside the gene matches. CDR3: CASSQDRGIRDSYSNQPQHF. The CDR3 bases are TGCGCCAGCAGCCAAGATCGAGGGATCCGGGACAGTTATAGCAATCAGCCCCAGCATTTT.

The chain recombines TRBV30 with TRBJ2-4; 9 positions agree with TRBD2. This CDR3 has 14 amino acids. Unmatched junction bases numbered 0, after V lost 1 base and J lost 2 bases. Germline V gene lookup returns CDR1 GTSNPN and CDR2 SVGIG (reference sequence). The CDR3 coding sequence is TGTGCCTGGAGTGCTAGCGGGACCAAAAACATTCAGTACTTC. The encoded protein is CAWSASGTKNIQYF.

The chain links TRBV7-9 to TRBJ1-1, with D tentatively TRBD1 (6 bases). This CDR3 region has 14 residues. The V end lost 1 base, the J end lost 4 bases, and 10 bases lay between the germline ends. Germline lookup yields CDR1 SEHNR and CDR2 FQNEAQ (reference sequence). DNA of the CDR3: TGTGCCAGCAGCTTAGGTCGAGGGGGCACTGAAGCTTTCTTT. Translation gives CASSLGRGGTEAFF.

Only a few counts were recorded for this clone. This chain joins TRBV7-9 and TRBJ1-2; D perhaps matches TRBD1 (6 bases). This CDR3 contains 15 residues. Germline CDR1 is SEHNR and CDR2 is FQNEAQ (reference sequence). Trimming took off 1 base at V and 8 bases at J, with 17 bases between the two ends. The CDR3: CASSLVSRGVRGYTF. As DNA, the CDR3 is TGTGCCAGCAGCTTAGTGTCCAGGGGAGTAAGGGGCTACACCTTC.

The V and J genes are TRBV19 and TRBJ2-7, with TRBD1 matching over 7 bases. Germline V gene data show CDR1 as LNHDA and CDR2 as SQIVND (reference sequence). With 3 bases clipped from V and 2 bases from J, the junction kept 4 bases outside the gene matches. There are 14 residues in the CDR3. The CDR3 coding sequence is TGTGCCAGTAGTATCGAAACAGGGGCCTACGAGCAGTACTTC. As protein: CASSIETGAYEQYF.

The rearrangement uses TRBV6-1 and TRBJ1-5; 10 positions agree with TRBD1. Germline V gives CDR1 MNHNS, CDR2 SASEGT. Germline trimming cut 3 bases from V and 2 bases from J; bases unmatched to any gene: 10. This CDR3 has 18 residues. DNA for the CDR3: TGTGCCAGCAGTGACCCCGGGACAGGGGTCGTAGGCAATCAGCCCCAGCATTTT. Translated, it gives CASSDPGTGVVGNQPQHF.

This clone was counted a few times. The gene calls are TRBV27 and TRBJ2-2; D gene unclear. Looked up from germline, CDR1 is MNHEY and CDR2 is SMNVEV (reference sequence). V lost 0 bases and J 1 base, leaving 3 bases between the germline ends. This CDR3 region has 14 residues. The CDR3 DNA follows: TGTGCCAGCAGTTTATCTCTGAACACCGGGGAGCTGTTTTTT. Its translation: CASSLSLNTGELFF.